This T cell receptor beta chain was captured in a study of control samples from healthy donors and cancer patients. Germline V gives CDR1 LNHDA, CDR2 SQIVND (reference sequence). V trimming: 8 bases; J trimming: 2 bases; junction bases outside the gene matches: 6. CDR3 size: 14 residues. Repertoires were generated with immunoSEQ multiplex PCR, while TCRdb's copy carries only in-frame clones and drops some. The table includes approximately 110,000 clones, 83% detected once. Sequencing input: blood. The V gene is TRBV19, the J gene TRBJ1-5; 7 bases map to TRBD1. The sequence was obtained from a woman in her fifties or sixties in good health. CDR3 protein: CASDQGGGNQPQHF. The CDR3 DNA sequence: TGTGCCAGTGACCAGGGGGGAGGCAATCAGCCCCAGCATTTT.